Listed below are T cell receptor beta chains from one sample, sequenced in a study of cytomegalovirus exposure and HLA in healthy donors. Produced via immunoSEQ multiplex PCR; TCRdb's table is partial and in-frame only. This sample's table has approximately 96,000 clones. The sample was PBMCs. The receptors stem from a girl aged 10 to 17 in good health and CMV-seropositive. Both conserved end residues are part of each CDR3. Each record gives: V gene, J gene, D gene, CDR3 DNA, CDR3 protein. The D gene is left open where the match is weak.

TRBV6-1	TRBJ2-2	TRBD1	TGTGCCAGCAGTGCGGACAGGTACACCGGGGAGCTGTTTTTT	CASSADRYTGELFF
TRBV5-5	TRBJ2-5	TRBD2	TGTGCCAGCAGCTCCGGGACTAGCGGGGGAGAGGTAGAGACCCAGTACTTC	CASSSGTSGGEVETQYF
TRBV18	TRBJ1-2	NA	TGTGCCAGCTCACCAGACCACCGGGATGGCTACACCTTC	CASSPDHRDGYTF
TRBV29-1	TRBJ2-7	TRBD1	TGCAGCGGTTCGACAGGGGGGACGTCCGAGCAGTACTTC	CSGSTGGTSEQYF
TRBV7-8	TRBJ2-5	TRBD2	TGTGCCAGCAGCTCCGTGAGGGTACTAGCGCGTCAAGAGACCCAGTACTTC	CASSSVRVLARQETQYF
TRBV2	TRBJ1-6	NA	TGTGCCAGCAGCCAGGACAGTGCATTCTCTAATTCACCCCTCCACTTT	CASSQDSAFSNSPLHF
TRBV6-1	TRBJ1-6	NA	TGTGCCAGCAGTGAAGCGCTATCGAGGTTGGGGCGTTCACCCCTCCACTTT	CASSEALSRLGRSPLHF
TRBV4-3	TRBJ1-6	TRBD1	TGCGCCAGCAGCCAAGATTTGCCAGGGGGGAATTCACCCCTCCACTTT	CASSQDLPGGNSPLHF
TRBV6-5	TRBJ1-1	NA	TGTGCCAGCAGATCCAGAAGTCCGAACACTGAAGCTTTCTTT	CASRSRSPNTEAFF
TRBV19	TRBJ1-3	NA	TGTGCCACCGAGAGTGGAAACACCATATATTTT	CATESGNTIYF
TRBV5-6	TRBJ2-7	NA	TGTGCCAGCAGCTTGGTGCAGCCCGGGGACGAGCAGTACTTC	CASSLVQPGDEQYF
TRBV6-6	TRBJ1-1	NA	TGTGCCAGCAGTTACTCGAGGACTGAAGCTTTCTTT	CASSYSRTEAFF
TRBV11-3	TRBJ2-3	TRBD1	TGTGCCAGCAGCGTAGGACAGGGGCTAACAGATACGCAGTATTTT	CASSVGQGLTDTQYF